The rows below give T cell receptor beta chains drawn from one sample of a study of CD8 T cells in ankylosing spondylitis. TCRdb recomputed calls from the 5' RACE reads with MiXCR, one row per CDR3 protein. Seen here are fewer than 250,000 distinct CDR3 sequences, about 18% observed once, and the top ten hold roughly 46%. Sequenced input: blood, either unsorted or a sorted T cell fraction (not recorded which). The receptors shown here come from a male donor with ankylosing spondylitis. The CDR3 runs from the conserved cysteine through the conserved F or W. The D gene is left open where the match is weak. Clone size is not always given. Where it is, it says once, few, many or a class for expanded clones.

j_gene,d_gene,v_gene,abundance,CDR3nt,CDR3aa
TRBJ2-5,TRBD1,TRBV5-1,-,TGCGCCAGCAGCTTGGGGACCGGGACAGGGGTTTTAGAGGAGACCCAGTACTTC,CASSLGTGTGVLEETQYF
TRBJ2-7,-,TRBV27,few,TGTGCCAGCAGTATCCTATATCCCCAGCGGGCAGGGTACGAGCAGTACTTC,CASSILYPQRAGYEQYF
TRBJ1-6,-,TRBV7-3,-,TGTGCCAGCAGCTTAACGGATGGCTCACCCCTCCACTTT,CASSLTDGSPLHF
TRBJ1-6,-,TRBV27,-,TGTGCCAGCAGCCCTTCCTATAATTCACCCCTCCACTTT,CASSPSYNSPLHF
TRBJ2-2,TRBD2,TRBV11-1,few,TGTGCCAGCAGCTTCGGCGGGGGGGCGATCGGGGAGCTGTTTTTT,CASSFGGGAIGELFF
TRBJ1-1,-,TRBV27,-,TGTGCCAGCAGTCGTCGACCCGGGACAATTTACACTGAAGCTTTCTTT,CASSRRPGTIYTEAFF
TRBJ1-1,-,TRBV20-1,few,TGCAGTGCTAGATTATCGGGAGCGAACACTGAAGCTTTCTTT,CSARLSGANTEAFF
TRBJ2-7,-,TRBV7-2,-,TGTGCCAGCAGACCCTCGATGGACAAGTTATCCTACGAGCAGTACTTC,CASRPSMDKLSYEQYF
TRBJ2-7,-,TRBV19,-,TGTGCCAGCAGTCCAGAGGGGGTGAGCTCCTACGAGCAGTACTTC,CASSPEGVSSYEQYF
TRBJ2-7,-,TRBV5-6,-,TGTGCCAGCAGCTTGCTCCGGGACATCTACTACGAGCAGTACTTC,CASSLLRDIYYEQYF
TRBJ2-2,-,TRBV25-1,few,TGTGCCAGCAGTGAACGGGGGCGTGAAACCGGGGAGCTGTTTTTT,CASSERGRETGELFF
TRBJ1-5,-,TRBV10-3,-,TGTGCCACGATGGGGGAGGGGACGAGTCAGCCCCAGCATTTT,CATMGEGTSQPQHF
TRBJ1-3,TRBD1,TRBV9,-,TGTGCCAGCAGCCTTACCGACAGGGCTGGTGAAAACACCATATATTTT,CASSLTDRAGENTIYF
TRBJ2-3,TRBD2,TRBV27,-,TGTGCCAGCAGCCCGGGACTAGCGCCAGATACGCAGTATTTT,CASSPGLAPDTQYF
TRBJ2-3,-,TRBV7-2,-,TGTGCCAGCAGCTTAGCGGGACCCAGCACAGATACGCAGTATTTT,CASSLAGPSTDTQYF
TRBJ1-1,TRBD1,TRBV19,-,TGTGCCAGTAGTATAGGACAGGGTGGTACTGAAGCTTTCTTT,CASSIGQGGTEAFF
TRBJ2-1,-,TRBV5-6,few,TGTGCCAGCAGCTGGGAATACGAGCAGTTCTTC,CASSWEYEQFF
TRBJ2-5,TRBD2,TRBV7-2,-,TGTGCCAGCAGCTTAGGGGTAGTGGGAGGGCCTTGGGAGACCCAGTACTTC,CASSLGVVGGPWETQYF
TRBJ2-7,-,TRBV2,-,TGTGCCAGCGAAGTTTTAACCTACGAGCAGTACTTC,CASEVLTYEQYF
TRBJ2-7,-,TRBV29-1,few,TGCAGCGTTGAAGTTGGAGGGGAAGTCACCTACGAGCAGTACTTC,CSVEVGGEVTYEQYF
TRBJ2-1,-,TRBV11-2,few,TGTGCCAGCAGCTTACAACCAGCCGGGGGTGAGCAGTTCTTC,CASSLQPAGGEQFF
TRBJ2-1,-,TRBV4-1,few,TGCGCCAGCAGCCTAGGTGGTCCCATAACGGGATTTAATGAGCAGTTCTTC,CASSLGGPITGFNEQFF
TRBJ2-3,-,TRBV6-1,-,TGTGCCAGCAGTGAGGGGGTAGCCTGGGCAGATACGCAGTATTTT,CASSEGVAWADTQYF
TRBJ1-2,-,TRBV7-2,-,TGTGCCAGCAGCCCGACAGGAGGAAGTGGCTACACCTTC,CASSPTGGSGYTF
TRBJ2-2,TRBD1,TRBV5-1,few,TGCGCCAGCAGCTTGGAGGGGGCCACCGGGGAGCTGTTTTTT,CASSLEGATGELFF
TRBJ2-3,-,TRBV12-3/TRBV12-4,few,TGTGCCAGCAATACAGGATCCTTTAGCACAGATACGCAGTATTTT,CASNTGSFSTDTQYF
TRBJ2-1,TRBD2,TRBV9,-,TGTGCCAGCCAGTCCTGGGCTAGCGGGCCCAATGAGCAGTTCTTC,CASQSWASGPNEQFF
TRBJ2-2,TRBD1,TRBV29-1,few,TGCAGCGTTGAAGAAGGTAACAGGGGGGCCGGTGGTGAGCTGTTTTTT,CSVEEGNRGAGGELFF
TRBJ2-1,TRBD2,TRBV7-6,-,TGTGCCAGCAGCCTATTAGCGGGGGGCTCCTACAATGAGCAGTTCTTC,CASSLLAGGSYNEQFF
TRBJ2-3,-,TRBV14,-,TGTGCCAGCAGCCAAGTCGGATATTCTAGCACAGATACGCAGTATTTT,CASSQVGYSSTDTQYF
TRBJ2-7,TRBD1,TRBV2,few,TGTGCCAGCAGTGAGGGGACAGGGGTTTCGGTTCGGCAGTACTTC,CASSEGTGVSVRQYF
TRBJ2-5,TRBD1,TRBV27,few,TGTGCCAGCAGTTTATCGACAGGGGCCAGGGAGACCCAGTACTTC,CASSLSTGARETQYF
TRBJ2-7,TRBD2,TRBV5-1,few,TGCGCCAGCAGCTTTGCGGGAGAAGCCTACGAGCAGTACTTC,CASSFAGEAYEQYF
TRBJ2-1,TRBD2,TRBV4-2,-,TGTGCCAGCAGCCCCAGGACTAGCGGTCTATTGATAAATGAGCAGTTCTTC,CASSPRTSGLLINEQFF
TRBJ2-3,TRBD2,TRBV3-1,many,TGTGCCAGCAGCCCAAAGCCCGGACTAGCGGGACGCACCACAGATACGCAGTATTTT,CASSPKPGLAGRTTDTQYF
TRBJ2-1,-,TRBV19,few,TGTGCCAGTAGTATAGCGGAGGGGGGGAACAATGAGCAGTTCTTC,CASSIAEGGNNEQFF
TRBJ2-7,TRBD2,TRBV4-3,few,TGCGCCAGCAGCCTTGACTTCCCGACTAGCGGGAACTCCTACGAGCAGTACTTC,CASSLDFPTSGNSYEQYF
TRBJ2-1,TRBD2,TRBV12-3/TRBV12-4,-,TGTGCCAGCTGTTTAGGGGTAGAGCGGGGGGGAAGCTCCTACAATGAGCAGTTCTTC,CASCLGVERGGSSYNEQFF
TRBJ2-1,TRBD2,TRBV5-1,-,TGCGCCAGCAACCCTGCTCTAGCGGGACAACCCTACAATGAGCAGTTCTTC,CASNPALAGQPYNEQFF
TRBJ2-1,TRBD2,TRBV28,-,TGTGCCAGCAGTCTCCCCCCGCGGGGGGTTTCCTACAATGAGCAGTTCTTC,CASSLPPRGVSYNEQFF
TRBJ2-7,TRBD1,TRBV12-3/TRBV12-4,few,TGTGCCAGCAGCAGACCCGGACAGGGTGTCTACGAGCAGTACTTC,CASSRPGQGVYEQYF
TRBJ2-1,-,TRBV12-3/TRBV12-4,-,TGTGCCAGCAGTCTGGGCGGACGTGAGCAGTTCTTC,CASSLGGREQFF
TRBJ2-7,-,TRBV27,few,TGTGCCAGCAGTTTCGGGAGTACCTACGAGCAGTACTTC,CASSFGSTYEQYF
TRBJ2-7,TRBD2,TRBV11-2,-,TGTGCCAGCAGCTTACCCTACCTAGCGGGACGTTCCTACGAGCAGTACTTC,CASSLPYLAGRSYEQYF
TRBJ2-7,TRBD1,TRBV12-3/TRBV12-4,many,TGTGCCAGCAGTTTGGGGATTGGGACAGGGTACGAGCAGTACTTC,CASSLGIGTGYEQYF
TRBJ2-5,-,TRBV12-3/TRBV12-4,many,TGTGCCAGCAGTTTAGCCGTGGCGGCCCAGTACTTC,CASSLAVAAQYF
TRBJ2-7,-,TRBV20-1,few,TGCAGTGCTAGAGATCGGGGGATAGCCGGAAACTGGTACGAGCAGTACTTC,CSARDRGIAGNWYEQYF
TRBJ2-5,-,TRBV7-9,-,TGTGCCAGCAGCGCGAGGGGCCCGGAGCAAGAGACCCAGTACTTC,CASSARGPEQETQYF
TRBJ2-5,-,TRBV4-3,-,TGCGCCAGCAGCCAAGGACCCCCGGACTTGGAGACCCAGTACTTC,CASSQGPPDLETQYF
TRBJ2-1,TRBD2,TRBV27,-,TGTGCCAGCAGAATACCCGGGACTAGCGGGAGCGCAAGCTCCTACAATGAGCAGTTCTTC,CASRIPGTSGSASSYNEQFF
TRBJ1-4,-,TRBV5-1,-,TGCGCCAGCAGCTCATGGGGGACCGGGGCCATAGACGAAAAACTGTTTTTT,CASSSWGTGAIDEKLFF
TRBJ1-2,-,TRBV12-3/TRBV12-4,-,TGTGCCAGCAGTTTGTTGGAATATGGCTACACCTTC,CASSLLEYGYTF
TRBJ2-7,-,TRBV11-3,few,TGTGCCAGCAGCTTAGGGCCCAGAACCGAGCAGTACTTC,CASSLGPRTEQYF
TRBJ1-4,-,TRBV12-3/TRBV12-4,few,TGTGCCAGCAGTTTGGGTGCAGGGACTGAAAAACTGTTTTTT,CASSLGAGTEKLFF
TRBJ1-5,-,TRBV29-1,many,TGCAGCGTTGGAGTCGGGGTAAATCAGCCCCAGCATTTT,CSVGVGVNQPQHF
TRBJ2-7,TRBD1,TRBV7-9,few,TGTGCCAGCAGCCCTAGACAGGGAAGTGACTACTACGAGCAGTACTTC,CASSPRQGSDYYEQYF
TRBJ2-1,-,TRBV21-1,-,TGTGCCAGCAGCACCTCTGGTAGCGGGACCTCCTACAATGAGCAGTTCTTC,CASSTSGSGTSYNEQFF